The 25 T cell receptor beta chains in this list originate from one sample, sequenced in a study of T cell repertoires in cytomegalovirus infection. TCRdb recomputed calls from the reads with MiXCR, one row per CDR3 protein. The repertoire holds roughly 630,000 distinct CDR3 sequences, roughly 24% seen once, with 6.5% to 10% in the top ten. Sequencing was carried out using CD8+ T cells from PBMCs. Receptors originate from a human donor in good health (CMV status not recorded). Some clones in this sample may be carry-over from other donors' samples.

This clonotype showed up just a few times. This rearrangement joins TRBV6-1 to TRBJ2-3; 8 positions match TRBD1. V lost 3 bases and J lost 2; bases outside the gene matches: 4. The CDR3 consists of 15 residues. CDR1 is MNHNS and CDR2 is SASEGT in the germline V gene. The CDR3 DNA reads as TGTGCCAGCAGTGAGAGACAGGGGTACACAGATACGCAGTATTTT. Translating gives CASSERQGYTDTQYF.

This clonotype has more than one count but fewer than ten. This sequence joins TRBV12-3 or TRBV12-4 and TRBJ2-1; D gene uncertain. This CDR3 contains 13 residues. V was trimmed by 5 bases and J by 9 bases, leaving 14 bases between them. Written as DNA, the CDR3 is TGTGCCAGCAGTCTCTCAGGTAACGGTGAGCAGTTCTTC. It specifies CASSLSGNGEQFF.

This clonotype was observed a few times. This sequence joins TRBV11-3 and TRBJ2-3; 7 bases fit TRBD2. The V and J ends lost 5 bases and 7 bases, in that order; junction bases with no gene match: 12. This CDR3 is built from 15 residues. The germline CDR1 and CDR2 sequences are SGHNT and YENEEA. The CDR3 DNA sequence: TGTGCCAGCAGCGATCTGGGCGGGGGTGATAATACGCAGTATTTT. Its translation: CASSDLGGGDNTQYF.

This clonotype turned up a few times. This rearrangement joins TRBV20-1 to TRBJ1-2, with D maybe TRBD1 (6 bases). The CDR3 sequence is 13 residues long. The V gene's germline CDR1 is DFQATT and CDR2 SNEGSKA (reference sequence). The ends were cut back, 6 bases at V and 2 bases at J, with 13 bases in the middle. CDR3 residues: CSAPGQENYGYTF. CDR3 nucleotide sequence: TGCAGTGCCCCGGGACAAGAAAACTATGGCTACACCTTC.

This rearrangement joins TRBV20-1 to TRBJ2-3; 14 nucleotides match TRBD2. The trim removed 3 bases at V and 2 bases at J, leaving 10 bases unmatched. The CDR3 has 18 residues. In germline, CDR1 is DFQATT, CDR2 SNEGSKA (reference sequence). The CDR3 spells CSASPNRGLAGATDTQYF. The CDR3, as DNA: TGCAGTGCTAGTCCGAACCGGGGACTAGCGGGGGCCACAGATACGCAGTATTTT.

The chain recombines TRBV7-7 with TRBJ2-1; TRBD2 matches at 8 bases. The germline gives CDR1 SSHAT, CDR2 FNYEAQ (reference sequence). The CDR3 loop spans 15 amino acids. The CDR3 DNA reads TGTGTTAGCAGCCCCCTAGGCGGGGGGTACAATGAGCAGTTCTTC. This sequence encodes CVSSPLGGGYNEQFF.

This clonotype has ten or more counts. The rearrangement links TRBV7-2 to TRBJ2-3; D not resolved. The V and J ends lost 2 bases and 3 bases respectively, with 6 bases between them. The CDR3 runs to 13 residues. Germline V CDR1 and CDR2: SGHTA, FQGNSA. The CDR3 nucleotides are TGTGCCAGCAGCTTATTGGATACAGATACGCAGTATTTT. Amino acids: CASSLLDTDTQYF. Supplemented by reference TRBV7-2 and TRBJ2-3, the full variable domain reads GAGVSQSPSNKVTEKGKDVELRCDPISGHTALYWYRQSLGQGLEFLIYFQGNSAPDKSGLPSDRFSAERTGGSVSTLTIQRTQQEDSAVYLCASSLLDTDTQYFGPGTRLTVL.

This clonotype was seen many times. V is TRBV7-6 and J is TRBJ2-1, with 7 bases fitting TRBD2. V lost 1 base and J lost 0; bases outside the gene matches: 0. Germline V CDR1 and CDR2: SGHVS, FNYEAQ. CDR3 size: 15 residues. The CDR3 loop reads CASSLGTSSYNEQFF. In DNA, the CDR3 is TGTGCCAGCAGCTTAGGGACTAGCTCCTACAATGAGCAGTTCTTC.

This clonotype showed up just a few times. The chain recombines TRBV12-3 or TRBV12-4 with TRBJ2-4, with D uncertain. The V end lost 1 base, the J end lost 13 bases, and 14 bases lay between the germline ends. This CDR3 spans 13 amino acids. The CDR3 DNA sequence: TGTGCCAGCAGTTTAGTAGGGTCGGTCGGCCAGTACTTC. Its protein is CASSLVGSVGQYF.

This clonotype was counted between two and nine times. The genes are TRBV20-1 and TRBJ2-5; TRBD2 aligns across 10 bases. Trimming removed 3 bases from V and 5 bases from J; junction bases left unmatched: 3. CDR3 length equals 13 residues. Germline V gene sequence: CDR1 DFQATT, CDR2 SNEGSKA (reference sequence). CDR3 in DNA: TGCAGTGCTAGTGGGGGACTAGCGGAGACCCAGTACTTC. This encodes CSASGGLAETQYF.

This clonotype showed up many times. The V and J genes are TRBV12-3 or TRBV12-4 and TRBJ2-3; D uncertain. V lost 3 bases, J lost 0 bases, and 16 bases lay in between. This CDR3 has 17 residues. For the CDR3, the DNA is TGTGCCAGCAGTTTTTCCGTTGAAGCTGTTAGCACAGATACGCAGTATTTT. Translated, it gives CASSFSVEAVSTDTQYF.

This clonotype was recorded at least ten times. The CDR3 sequence: CASSHGLAGEYNEQFF. The DNA of the CDR3 is TGTGCCAGCAGCCACGGACTAGCGGGGGAGTACAATGAGCAGTTCTTC. V usage is TRBV7-9 and J usage is TRBJ2-1; 13 nucleotides match TRBD2. With 5 bases clipped from V and 4 bases from J, the junction kept 5 bases outside the gene matches. Germline V gene lookup returns CDR1 SEHNR and CDR2 FQNEAQ (reference sequence). The CDR3 has 16 amino acids.

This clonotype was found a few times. The CDR3 DNA is TGTGCCAGCAGATCGGACAGATCGGGCTACGAGCAGTACGTC. Protein product: CASRSDRSGYEQYV. V is TRBV6-5 and J is TRBJ2-7, with D perhaps matching TRBD1 (6 bases). The CDR3 is 14 residues long. Germline CDR1 reads MNHEY; CDR2 reads SVGAGI. V shed 6 bases and J shed 3 bases, with 15 bases lying between them.

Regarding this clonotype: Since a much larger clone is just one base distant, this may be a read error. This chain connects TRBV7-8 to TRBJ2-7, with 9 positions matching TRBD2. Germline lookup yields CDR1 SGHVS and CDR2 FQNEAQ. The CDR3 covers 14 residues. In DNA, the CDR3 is TGTGCCAGCAGCCTTAGCGGGAGCTCCTACAAGCAGTACTTC. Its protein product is CASSLSGSSYKQYF. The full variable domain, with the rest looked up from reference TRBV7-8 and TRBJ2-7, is GAGVSQSPRYKVAKRGQDVALRCDPISGHVSLFWYQQALGQGPEFLTYFQNEAQLDKSGLPSDRFFAERPEGSVSTLKIQRTQQEDSAVYLCASSLSGSSYKQYFGPGTRLTVT.

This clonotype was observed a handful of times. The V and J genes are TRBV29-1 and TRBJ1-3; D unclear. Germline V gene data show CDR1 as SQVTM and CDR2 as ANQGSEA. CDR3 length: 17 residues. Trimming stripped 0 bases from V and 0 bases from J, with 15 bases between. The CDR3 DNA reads TGCAGCGTTGAAGATACGGTCGGGCTGGGCTCTGGAAACACCATATATTTT. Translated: CSVEDTVGLGSGNTIYF.

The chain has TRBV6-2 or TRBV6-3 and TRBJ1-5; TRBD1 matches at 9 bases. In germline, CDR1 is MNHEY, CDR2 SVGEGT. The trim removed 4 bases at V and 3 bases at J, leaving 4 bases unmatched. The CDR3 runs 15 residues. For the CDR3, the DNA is TGTGCCAGCAGTTCCGGGACAGGGCCCAATCAGCCCCAGCATTTT. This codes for CASSSGTGPNQPQHF.

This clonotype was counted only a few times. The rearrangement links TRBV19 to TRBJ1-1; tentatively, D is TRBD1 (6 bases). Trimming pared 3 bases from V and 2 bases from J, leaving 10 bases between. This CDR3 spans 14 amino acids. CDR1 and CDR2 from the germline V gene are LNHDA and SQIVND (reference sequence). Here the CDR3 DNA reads TGTGCCAGTAGTATCAGGGACACCAACACTGAAGCTTTCTTT. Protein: CASSIRDTNTEAFF. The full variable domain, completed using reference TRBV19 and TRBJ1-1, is DGGITQSPKYLFRKEGQNVTLSCEQNLNHDAMYWYRQDPGQGLRLIYYSQIVNDFQKGDIAEGYSVSREKKESFPLTVTSAQKNPTAFYLCASSIRDTNTEAFFGQGTRLTVV.

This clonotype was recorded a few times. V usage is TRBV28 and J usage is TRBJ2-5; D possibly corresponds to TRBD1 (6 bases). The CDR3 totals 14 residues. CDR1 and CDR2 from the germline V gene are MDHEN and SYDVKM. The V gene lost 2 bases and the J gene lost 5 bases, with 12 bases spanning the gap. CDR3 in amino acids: CASSLRTVFETQYF. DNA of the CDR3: TGTGCCAGCAGTTTACGGACAGTTTTCGAGACCCAGTACTTC.

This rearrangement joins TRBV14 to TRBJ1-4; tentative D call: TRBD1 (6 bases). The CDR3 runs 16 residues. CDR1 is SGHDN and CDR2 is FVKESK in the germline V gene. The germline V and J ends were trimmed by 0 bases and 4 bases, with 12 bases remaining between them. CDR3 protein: CASSQDEGTLNEKLFF. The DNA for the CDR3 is TGTGCCAGCAGCCAAGATGAGGGGACACTTAATGAAAAACTGTTTTTT.

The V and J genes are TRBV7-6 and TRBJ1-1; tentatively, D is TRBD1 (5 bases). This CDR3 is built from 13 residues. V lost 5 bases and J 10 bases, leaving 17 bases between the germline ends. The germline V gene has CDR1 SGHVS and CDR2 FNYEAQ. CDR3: CASSPGGVLGAFF. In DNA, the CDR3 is TGTGCCAGCAGCCCTGGGGGGGTCCTGGGAGCTTTCTTT.

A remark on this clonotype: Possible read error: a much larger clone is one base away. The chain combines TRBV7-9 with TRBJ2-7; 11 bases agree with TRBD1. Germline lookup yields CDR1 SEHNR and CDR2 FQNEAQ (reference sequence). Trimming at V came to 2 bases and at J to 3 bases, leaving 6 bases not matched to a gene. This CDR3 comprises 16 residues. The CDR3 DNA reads TGTGCCAGCAGCTTATCCCGGACAGGGGGCCTCTACGAGCAGTACGTC. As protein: CASSLSRTGGLYEQYV.

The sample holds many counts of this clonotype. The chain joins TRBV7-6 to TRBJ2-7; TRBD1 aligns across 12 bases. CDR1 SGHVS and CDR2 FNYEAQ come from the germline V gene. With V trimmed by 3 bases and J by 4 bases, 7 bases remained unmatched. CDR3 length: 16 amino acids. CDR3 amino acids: CASSLGQGAFLYEQYF. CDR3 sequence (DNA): TGTGCCAGCAGCTTGGGACAGGGGGCGTTTTTGTACGAGCAGTACTTC. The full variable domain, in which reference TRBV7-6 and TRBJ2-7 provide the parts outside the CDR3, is GAGVSQSPRYKVTKRGQDVALRCDPISGHVSLYWYRQALGQGPEFLTYFNYEAQQDKSGLPNDRFSAERPEGSISTLTIQRTEQRDSAMYRCASSLGQGAFLYEQYFGPGTRLTVT.

CDR3: CASSISGNGNTEAFF. CDR3 in DNA: TGTGCCAGTAGTATCTCCGGGAATGGGAACACTGAAGCTTTCTTT. V and J are TRBV19 and TRBJ1-1; no reliable D call. CDR3 length: 15 residues. Deletions cut 3 bases from V and 1 base from J, with 12 bases between. Germline V gene data show CDR1 as LNHDA and CDR2 as SQIVND (reference sequence).

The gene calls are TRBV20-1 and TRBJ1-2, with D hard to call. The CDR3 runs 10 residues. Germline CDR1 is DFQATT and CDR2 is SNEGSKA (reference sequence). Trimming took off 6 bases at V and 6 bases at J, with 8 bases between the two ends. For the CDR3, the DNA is TGCAGTGCCAGGACCCATGGCTACACCTTC. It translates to CSARTHGYTF.

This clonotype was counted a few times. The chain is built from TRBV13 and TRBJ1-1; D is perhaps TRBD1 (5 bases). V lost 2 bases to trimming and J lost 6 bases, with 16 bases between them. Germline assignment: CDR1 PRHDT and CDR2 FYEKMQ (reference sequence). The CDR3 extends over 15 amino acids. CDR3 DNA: TGTGCCAGCAGCTTAAGGGGTTCGGGGTCACCTGAAGCTTTCTTT. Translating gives CASSLRGSGSPEAFF. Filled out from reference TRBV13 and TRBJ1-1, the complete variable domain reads AAGVIQSPRHLIKEKRETATLKCYPIPRHDTVYWYQQGPGQDPQFLISFYEKMQSDKGSIPDRFSAQQFSDYHSELNMSSLELGDSALYFCASSLRGSGSPEAFFGQGTRLTVV.